The 9 T cell receptor beta chains presented below share a single source sample, sequenced in a study of T cell responses to AZD1222 COVID-19 vaccine. The protocol was immunoSEQ multiplex PCR, while the TCRdb copy is restricted to in-frame clones and leaves out a portion. The table lists more than 95,000 clones, 85% to 95% of them singletons, with 4.5% to 5% in the top ten. The sample consisted of peripheral blood, taken on day 0 of AZD1222 vaccination. These receptors were taken from an adult in good health.

This chain links TRBV10-3 with TRBJ2-7; D uncertain. Germline V gene sequence: CDR1 ENHRY, CDR2 SYGVKD. The CDR3 has 12 residues. Trimming cost V 6 bases and J 3 bases, with 9 bases left between them. CDR3 sequence reads: CAISRGSYEQYF. DNA for the CDR3: TGTGCCATCAGCAGAGGAAGCTACGAGCAGTACTTC.

The chain is built from TRBV7-9 and TRBJ2-7, with D possibly matching TRBD1 (6 bases). CDR1 SEHNR and CDR2 FQNEAQ come from the germline V gene (reference sequence). The CDR3 runs to 12 residues. Between the trimmed V and J ends, which lost 6 bases and 3 bases, there was a span of 9 bases. CDR3 residues: CASRQTGYEQYF. In DNA, the CDR3 is TGTGCCAGCAGGCAGACAGGCTACGAGCAGTACTTC.

V gene TRBV20-1 combines with J gene TRBJ1-1; a weak D match, TRBD1 (6 bases). Per the germline V gene, CDR1 is DFQATT and CDR2 is SNEGSKA (reference sequence). This CDR3 comprises 11 residues. V was trimmed by 6 bases and J by 11 bases, leaving 16 bases between them. CDR3 DNA: TGCAGTGCCAAAACAGGGTTGGGGGCTTTCTTT. Encoded protein: CSAKTGLGAFF.

The V gene is TRBV27, the J gene TRBJ2-7; D possibly corresponds to TRBD1 (5 bases). V was shortened by 9 bases and J by 2 bases, with 14 bases between the two germline ends. The CDR3 runs 13 residues. The germline gives CDR1 MNHEY, CDR2 SMNVEV (reference sequence). The CDR3 here is CARPPTAAYEQYF. Here the CDR3 DNA reads TGTGCCAGGCCGCCGACAGCCGCCTACGAGCAGTACTTC.

The chain is built from TRBV5-1 and TRBJ2-7; D is tentatively TRBD1 or TRBD2 (6 bases each). Trimming removed 3 bases from V and 7 bases from J, with 23 bases in between. Germline V gene lookup returns CDR1 SGHRS and CDR2 YFSETQ. The CDR3 extends over 16 amino acids. This chain's CDR3 is CASSSVSFGGGREQYF. The CDR3 DNA reads TGCGCCAGCAGCTCAGTCTCCTTCGGGGGCGGCCGGGAGCAGTACTTC. Full variable domain (remainder filled in from reference TRBV5-1 and TRBJ2-7): KAGVTQTPRYLIKTRGQQVTLSCSPISGHRSVSWYQQTPGQGLQFLFEYFSETQRNKGNFPGRFSGRQFSNSRSEMNVSTLELGDSALYLCASSSVSFGGGREQYFGPGTRLTVT.

This chain uses TRBV7-2 with TRBJ2-5, with TRBD2 matching over 8 bases. The germline V gene has CDR1 SGHTA and CDR2 FQGNSA. The CDR3 runs 14 residues. J was trimmed by 6 bases and V by 2 bases; bases with no gene match: 5. The CDR3 region is CASSLSGRGKTQYF. Written as DNA, the CDR3 is TGTGCCAGCAGCTTAAGCGGGAGAGGCAAGACCCAGTACTTC.

The chain joins TRBV30 to TRBJ1-3; D perhaps matches TRBD1 (5 bases). Germline loops: CDR1 GTSNPN, CDR2 SVGIG (reference sequence). This CDR3 comprises 15 residues. Deletions cut 3 bases from V and 3 bases from J, with 15 bases between. The CDR3, as DNA: TGTGCCTGGAGCCCAGGCAGGGACCATGGAAACACCATATATTTT. Its protein is CAWSPGRDHGNTIYF.

V and J are TRBV9 and TRBJ2-2; weak D call: TRBD1 (5 bases). Germline loops: CDR1 SGDLS, CDR2 YYNGEE. The CDR3 runs to 14 residues. V lost 3 bases and J 1 base, leaving 7 bases between the germline ends. CDR3 sequence (DNA): TGTGCCAGCAGCGCCACAGGGAACACCGGGGAGCTGTTTTTT. As protein: CASSATGNTGELFF.

The rearrangement joins TRBV19 to TRBJ1-5; D is ambiguous. Germline lookup yields CDR1 LNHDA and CDR2 SQIVND (reference sequence). Trimming took 5 bases from V and 3 from J, leaving 8 bases between them. The length of the CDR3 is 13 residues. The CDR3 region is CASSETINQPQHF. The CDR3 DNA reads as TGTGCCAGTAGTGAGACAATCAATCAGCCCCAGCATTTT.